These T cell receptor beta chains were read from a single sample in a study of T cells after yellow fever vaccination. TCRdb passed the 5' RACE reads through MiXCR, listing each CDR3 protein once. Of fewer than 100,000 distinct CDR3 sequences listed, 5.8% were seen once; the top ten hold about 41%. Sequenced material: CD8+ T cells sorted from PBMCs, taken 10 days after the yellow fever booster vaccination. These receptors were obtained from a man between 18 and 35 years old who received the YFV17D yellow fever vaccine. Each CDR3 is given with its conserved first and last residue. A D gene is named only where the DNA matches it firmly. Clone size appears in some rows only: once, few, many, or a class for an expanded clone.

CDR3 protein: CSVEGEAFF
CDR3 DNA: TGCAGCGTTGAGGGGGAAGCTTTCTTT
V gene: TRBV29-1
D gene: NA
clone size: few
J gene: TRBJ1-1

CDR3 protein: CASSWDIRYEQYF
CDR3 DNA: TGTGCCAGCAGCTGGGACATCCGCTACGAGCAGTACTTC
V gene: TRBV7-9
D gene: NA
clone size: NA
J gene: TRBJ2-7

CDR3 protein: CASNPRGRGTVNEQFF
CDR3 DNA: TGTGCCAGCAATCCTAGAGGGAGGGGAACTGTGAATGAGCAGTTCTTC
V gene: TRBV7-8
D gene: TRBD2
clone size: NA
J gene: TRBJ2-1

CDR3 protein: CSVERETQYF
CDR3 DNA: TGCAGCGTTGAGCGAGAGACCCAGTACTTC
V gene: TRBV29-1
D gene: NA
clone size: many
J gene: TRBJ2-5

CDR3 protein: CASSSRASGISYEQYF
CDR3 DNA: TGTGCCAGCAGCTCCCGGGCTAGCGGGATATCCTACGAGCAGTACTTC
V gene: TRBV7-8
D gene: TRBD2
clone size: few
J gene: TRBJ2-7

CDR3 protein: CASSLVQGYGYTF
CDR3 DNA: TGTGCCAGCAGCTTGGTACAGGGGTATGGCTACACCTTC
V gene: TRBV13
D gene: TRBD1
clone size: NA
J gene: TRBJ1-2

CDR3 protein: CASRSTTRDRGYEQYF
CDR3 DNA: TGTGCCAGCAGGTCGACAACGAGGGACAGGGGATACGAGCAGTACTTC
V gene: TRBV5-6
D gene: TRBD1
clone size: few
J gene: TRBJ2-7

CDR3 protein: CASSSGGVLKTQYF
CDR3 DNA: TGTGCCAGCTCGAGCGGGGGGGTCCTGAAGACCCAGTACTTC
V gene: TRBV6-6
D gene: TRBD2
clone size: NA
J gene: TRBJ2-5

CDR3 protein: CASSFGYQETQYF
CDR3 DNA: TGTGCCAGCAGCTTTGGGTACCAAGAGACCCAGTACTTC
V gene: TRBV5-6
D gene: NA
clone size: NA
J gene: TRBJ2-5

CDR3 protein: CASSLTSMASGGAYNEQFF
CDR3 DNA: TGTGCCAGCAGCTTAACTAGTATGGCTAGCGGGGGGGCATACAATGAGCAGTTCTTC
V gene: TRBV7-3
D gene: TRBD2
clone size: NA
J gene: TRBJ2-1

CDR3 protein: CATSDLAGSNNEQFF
CDR3 DNA: TGTGCCACCAGTGATTTAGCAGGGTCGAACAATGAGCAGTTCTTC
V gene: TRBV24-1
D gene: NA
clone size: few
J gene: TRBJ2-1

CDR3 protein: CASSGADEQFF
CDR3 DNA: TGTGCCAGCTCAGGGGCGGATGAGCAGTTCTTC
V gene: TRBV18
D gene: NA
clone size: NA
J gene: TRBJ2-1

CDR3 protein: CASSLALAEAFF
CDR3 DNA: TGTGCCAGCAGCTTAGCGTTGGCTGAAGCTTTCTTT
V gene: TRBV7-9
D gene: NA
clone size: NA
J gene: TRBJ1-1

CDR3 protein: CASNRGGRLTEAFF
CDR3 DNA: TGTGCCAGCAACCGGGGGGGGAGATTGACTGAAGCTTTCTTT
V gene: TRBV28
D gene: NA
clone size: few
J gene: TRBJ1-1

CDR3 protein: CASSLGRGAFYNEQFF
CDR3 DNA: TGTGCCAGCAGCTTAGGGCGGGGGGCCTTCTACAATGAGCAGTTCTTC
V gene: TRBV7-8
D gene: TRBD2
clone size: NA
J gene: TRBJ2-1

CDR3 protein: CASSPRGGGGYGYTF
CDR3 DNA: TGTGCCAGCAGCCCCCGGGGGGGGGGCGGGTATGGCTACACCTTC
V gene: TRBV9
D gene: NA
clone size: NA
J gene: TRBJ1-2

CDR3 protein: CATSTLDDSISGANVLTF
CDR3 DNA: TGTGCCACCAGCACACTTGACGACTCCATATCTGGGGCCAACGTCCTGACTTTC
V gene: TRBV15
D gene: NA
clone size: NA
J gene: TRBJ2-6

CDR3 protein: CASSQVEDFNQPQHF
CDR3 DNA: TGCGCCAGCAGCCAGGTGGAGGATTTCAATCAGCCCCAGCATTTT
V gene: TRBV4-1
D gene: NA
clone size: NA
J gene: TRBJ1-5

CDR3 protein: CASIQGPSGANVLTF
CDR3 DNA: TGTGCCAGTATACAGGGGCCTTCTGGGGCCAACGTCCTGACTTTC
V gene: TRBV19
D gene: TRBD1
clone size: NA
J gene: TRBJ2-6

CDR3 protein: CASSLGAGYTEAFF
CDR3 DNA: TGTGCCAGCAGTTTGGGCGCGGGTTACACTGAAGCTTTCTTT
V gene: TRBV12-3/TRBV12-4
D gene: NA
clone size: NA
J gene: TRBJ1-1

CDR3 protein: CASSHRDRSGANVLTF
CDR3 DNA: TGTGCCAGCAGCCACCGAGACAGATCCGGGGCCAACGTCCTGACTTTC
V gene: TRBV6-2/TRBV6-3
D gene: NA
clone size: few
J gene: TRBJ2-6

CDR3 protein: CASTSGIYEQYF
CDR3 DNA: TGTGCCAGCACCTCGGGAATATACGAGCAGTACTTC
V gene: TRBV6-2/TRBV6-3
D gene: NA
clone size: many
J gene: TRBJ2-7

CDR3 protein: CASTGQGEETQYF
CDR3 DNA: TGTGCCAGCACCGGACAGGGTGAAGAGACCCAGTACTTC
V gene: TRBV6-5
D gene: TRBD1
clone size: NA
J gene: TRBJ2-5

CDR3 protein: CASSASPGMHPEAFF
CDR3 DNA: TGTGCCAGCAGCGCATCCCCCGGGATGCACCCTGAAGCTTTCTTT
V gene: TRBV11-2
D gene: NA
clone size: NA
J gene: TRBJ1-1

CDR3 protein: CASSRRDRGTDTQYF
CDR3 DNA: TGTGCCAGCAGCCGACGGGACAGAGGCACAGATACGCAGTATTTT
V gene: TRBV7-8
D gene: TRBD1
clone size: many
J gene: TRBJ2-3

CDR3 protein: CSARRYNEQFF
CDR3 DNA: TGCAGTGCTCGGAGGTACAATGAGCAGTTCTTC
V gene: TRBV20-1
D gene: NA
clone size: few
J gene: TRBJ2-1

CDR3 protein: CASSEGYHYEQYF
CDR3 DNA: TGTGCCAGCAGTGAAGGGTACCACTACGAGCAGTACTTC
V gene: TRBV2
D gene: NA
clone size: few
J gene: TRBJ2-7

CDR3 protein: CASSPPKIGYEQYF
CDR3 DNA: TGTGCCAGCAGCCCCCCCAAGATCGGCTACGAGCAGTACTTC
V gene: TRBV7-9
D gene: NA
clone size: few
J gene: TRBJ2-7

CDR3 protein: CASSQSEGDSSNTEAFF
CDR3 DNA: TGTGCCAGCAGCCAATCCGAAGGGGACAGCTCGAACACTGAAGCTTTCTTT
V gene: TRBV4-2
D gene: TRBD1
clone size: few
J gene: TRBJ1-1

CDR3 protein: CATSRRSGSDTLYF
CDR3 DNA: TGTGCCACCAGCAGAAGGTCCGGGTCAGATACGCTGTATTTT
V gene: TRBV15
D gene: NA
clone size: NA
J gene: TRBJ2-3

CDR3 protein: CASSLEPGGGPGANVLTF
CDR3 DNA: TGTGCCAGCAGCCTGGAACCTGGGGGGGGCCCTGGGGCCAACGTCCTGACTTTC
V gene: TRBV9
D gene: NA
clone size: few
J gene: TRBJ2-6

CDR3 protein: CASSQPSGGLQETQYF
CDR3 DNA: TGTGCCAGCAGCCAACCGTCCGGGGGGCTCCAAGAGACCCAGTACTTC
V gene: TRBV3-1
D gene: NA
clone size: few
J gene: TRBJ2-5

CDR3 protein: CASSELGYPGLYEQYF
CDR3 DNA: TGTGCCAGCAGTGAGCTTGGCTATCCCGGACTATACGAGCAGTACTTC
V gene: TRBV6-1
D gene: NA
clone size: NA
J gene: TRBJ2-7

CDR3 protein: CASSSRVNTEAFF
CDR3 DNA: TGTGCCAGCAGCTCGAGGGTTAACACTGAAGCTTTCTTT
V gene: TRBV7-9
D gene: NA
clone size: few
J gene: TRBJ1-1

CDR3 protein: CASSLGPPGQHYGYTF
CDR3 DNA: TGTGCCAGCAGCTTAGGTCCGCCGGGACAGCACTATGGCTACACCTTC
V gene: TRBV5-5
D gene: TRBD1
clone size: NA
J gene: TRBJ1-2

CDR3 protein: CSVERQGGFDNEQFF
CDR3 DNA: TGCAGCGTTGAACGGCAGGGTGGTTTCGACAATGAGCAGTTCTTC
V gene: TRBV29-1
D gene: NA
clone size: many
J gene: TRBJ2-1

CDR3 protein: CASSLYGQGGTDTQYF
CDR3 DNA: TGCGCCAGCAGCTTGTATGGACAGGGTGGCACAGATACGCAGTATTTT
V gene: TRBV5-1
D gene: TRBD1
clone size: NA
J gene: TRBJ2-3

CDR3 protein: CASSFPQYF
CDR3 DNA: TGTGCCAGCAGCTTCCCCCAGTACTTC
V gene: TRBV5-8
D gene: NA
clone size: NA
J gene: TRBJ2-5

CDR3 protein: CASRQGARVTKNIQYF
CDR3 DNA: TGTGCCAGCAGACAGGGGGCGCGTGTAACCAAAAACATTCAGTACTTC
V gene: TRBV28
D gene: TRBD1
clone size: many
J gene: TRBJ2-4

CDR3 protein: CASSGSGYDYEQYF
CDR3 DNA: TGCGCCAGCAGTGGATCAGGGTACGATTACGAGCAGTACTTC
V gene: TRBV10-2
D gene: NA
clone size: NA
J gene: TRBJ2-7

CDR3 protein: CASSHPSQNEQFF
CDR3 DNA: TGCGCCAGCAGCCACCCTAGCCAGAATGAGCAGTTCTTC
V gene: TRBV4-1
D gene: NA
clone size: NA
J gene: TRBJ2-1

CDR3 protein: CATSDLETGGFNAEAFF
CDR3 DNA: TGTGCCACCAGTGATTTGGAGACAGGGGGCTTTAACGCTGAAGCTTTCTTT
V gene: TRBV24-1
D gene: TRBD1
clone size: NA
J gene: TRBJ1-1

CDR3 protein: CASSRDRGSYEQYF
CDR3 DNA: TGCGCCAGCAGCCGGGACAGGGGATCCTACGAGCAGTACTTC
V gene: TRBV4-3
D gene: TRBD1
clone size: few
J gene: TRBJ2-7

CDR3 protein: CASSHRFAQPNEQFF
CDR3 DNA: TGTGCCAGCAGCCACCGGTTTGCGCAACCAAATGAGCAGTTCTTC
V gene: TRBV7-9
D gene: NA
clone size: NA
J gene: TRBJ2-1

CDR3 protein: CASSYRQGVTRDTEAFF
CDR3 DNA: TGTGCCAGCAGTTACAGACAGGGGGTAACAAGGGACACTGAAGCTTTCTTT
V gene: TRBV6-5
D gene: TRBD1
clone size: NA
J gene: TRBJ1-1

CDR3 protein: CASLGGSNYGYTF
CDR3 DNA: TGTGCCAGCTTGGGGGGATCGAACTATGGCTACACCTTC
V gene: TRBV6-5
D gene: NA
clone size: NA
J gene: TRBJ1-2

CDR3 protein: CASSYSGEQYF
CDR3 DNA: TGTGCCAGCAGTTACTCAGGGGAGCAGTACTTC
V gene: TRBV6-2/TRBV6-3
D gene: NA
clone size: many
J gene: TRBJ2-7

CDR3 protein: CASSLVTAAKNIQYF
CDR3 DNA: TGTGCCAGCAGCTTAGTGACCGCGGCCAAAAACATTCAGTACTTC
V gene: TRBV13
D gene: NA
clone size: NA
J gene: TRBJ2-4

CDR3 protein: CAITSGNFYEQYF
CDR3 DNA: TGTGCCATCACAAGTGGAAATTTCTACGAGCAGTACTTC
V gene: TRBV2
D gene: NA
clone size: NA
J gene: TRBJ2-7

CDR3 protein: CASSASFSGANVLTF
CDR3 DNA: TGTGCCAGCAGCGCCTCATTCTCTGGGGCCAACGTCCTGACTTTC
V gene: TRBV7-6
D gene: NA
clone size: few
J gene: TRBJ2-6

CDR3 protein: CASSQKGGGREKLFF
CDR3 DNA: TGTGCCAGCAGCCAGAAGGGGGGCGGGAGGGAAAAACTGTTTTTT
V gene: TRBV12-3/TRBV12-4
D gene: NA
clone size: NA
J gene: TRBJ1-4

CDR3 protein: CASSLGLLGGNEQFF
CDR3 DNA: TGTGCCAGCAGCCTAGGACTCCTGGGGGGCAATGAGCAGTTCTTC
V gene: TRBV3-1
D gene: NA
clone size: NA
J gene: TRBJ2-1

CDR3 protein: CASSLGAGQRNEQFF
CDR3 DNA: TGTGCCAGCAGTTTAGGGGCGGGGCAACGGAATGAGCAGTTCTTC
V gene: TRBV12-3/TRBV12-4
D gene: NA
clone size: few
J gene: TRBJ2-1

CDR3 protein: CASSQDPGQGAEKLFF
CDR3 DNA: TGTGCCAGCAGCCAAGACCCCGGACAGGGGGCTGAAAAACTGTTTTTT
V gene: TRBV4-2
D gene: TRBD1
clone size: few
J gene: TRBJ1-4

CDR3 protein: CASSTRQGARTGELFF
CDR3 DNA: TGTGCCAGCAGCACTAGACAGGGGGCGCGAACCGGGGAGCTGTTTTTT
V gene: TRBV7-9
D gene: TRBD1
clone size: many
J gene: TRBJ2-2

CDR3 protein: CSAPGRGRLGKLFF
CDR3 DNA: TGCAGTGCGCCCGGGAGGGGGCGATTGGGAAAACTGTTTTTT
V gene: TRBV20-1
D gene: TRBD1
clone size: few
J gene: TRBJ1-4

CDR3 protein: CASSIGEGISYEQYF
CDR3 DNA: TGTGCCAGTAGTATAGGGGAGGGGATCAGCTACGAGCAGTACTTC
V gene: TRBV19
D gene: TRBD2
clone size: NA
J gene: TRBJ2-7